The rows below give T cell receptor beta chains drawn from one sample of a study of control samples from healthy donors and cancer patients. TCRdb's copy holds only in-frame clones and misses some; the assay was immunoSEQ multiplex PCR. The sample gives some 130,000 clones, just over 90% of which show up once; 1.7% is in the top ten. The sequencing input was PBMCs. Source of these receptors: a man between 45 and 60 years old with head and neck cancer. The CDR3 runs from the conserved cysteine through the conserved F or W. A D gene is named only where the DNA matches it firmly. Clone size appears in some rows only: once, few, many, or a class for an expanded clone.

CDR3	DNA	D	J	V	size	length
CASSFSGKLTDTQYF	TGTGCCAGCAGTTTTTCAGGGAAGCTCACAGATACGCAGTATTTT	NA	TRBJ2-3	TRBV28	NA	15
CASSLRRTRSTDTQYF	TGTGCCAGCAGTTTGAGAAGGACCCGAAGCACAGATACGCAGTATTTT	NA	TRBJ2-3	TRBV6-2/TRBV6-3	few	16
CASSYTGLYGYTF	TGTGCCAGCAGTTACACAGGGCTCTATGGCTACACCTTC	NA	TRBJ1-2	TRBV27	NA	13
CASSLGPTRAALYEQYF	TGCGCCAGCAGCTTGGGGCCTACTAGGGCGGCGCTCTACGAGCAGTACTTC	NA	TRBJ2-7	TRBV5-1	NA	17
CASSLGQGEDTQYF	TGTGCCAGCAGCTTAGGACAGGGGGAAGATACGCAGTATTTT	TRBD1	TRBJ2-3	TRBV7-2	NA	14
CATSDGNYGYTF	TGTGCCACTTCAGACGGAAACTATGGCTACACCTTC	NA	TRBJ1-2	TRBV15	once	12
CASRAGTQETQYF	TGTGCCAGCAGAGCCGGGACACAAGAGACCCAGTACTTC	NA	TRBJ2-5	TRBV5-4	NA	13
CASRPGQGRMNTEAFF	TGTGCCAGCAGACCCGGACAGGGGCGCATGAACACTGAAGCTTTCTTT	TRBD1	TRBJ1-1	TRBV6-6	NA	16
CASSPPGLVGNEQFF	TGTGCCAGCAGCCCCCCGGGACTAGTGGGCAATGAGCAGTTCTTC	TRBD2	TRBJ2-1	TRBV9	NA	15
CASTRNGQGRYGYTF	TGTGCCAGTACCAGAAACGGACAGGGGCGCTATGGCTACACCTTC	TRBD1	TRBJ1-2	TRBV19	NA	15
CASSPGRTLSSYNEQFF	TGTGCCAGCAGCCCAGGACGGACCTTGAGCTCCTACAATGAGCAGTTCTTC	NA	TRBJ2-1	TRBV7-9	NA	17
CASSPWGAGEETQYF	TGTGCCAGCAGCCCCTGGGGAGCGGGGGAAGAGACCCAGTACTTC	TRBD2	TRBJ2-5	TRBV9	NA	15
CASSQGQGGNQPQHF	TGTGCCAGCTCACAGGGACAGGGGGGGAATCAGCCCCAGCATTTT	TRBD1	TRBJ1-5	TRBV18	NA	15
CSVRDREGDTQYF	TGCAGCGTTCGGGACAGGGAGGGAGATACGCAGTATTTT	TRBD1	TRBJ2-3	TRBV29-1	NA	13
CASSYPPDSSYEQYF	TGTGCCAGCAGTTATCCCCCGGACAGCTCCTACGAGCAGTACTTC	NA	TRBJ2-7	TRBV28	many	15
CASSLLGALPNTGELFF	TGTGCCAGCAGCTTATTGGGGGCTCTACCGAACACCGGGGAGCTGTTTTTT	NA	TRBJ2-2	TRBV7-3	NA	17
CASSLGIGTDNRETQYF	TGTGCCAGCAGCTTAGGAATTGGGACAGATAATCGAGAGACCCAGTACTTC	TRBD1	TRBJ2-5	TRBV7-2	NA	17